Shown below are 14 T cell receptor beta chains from a single sample sequenced in a study of cytomegalovirus exposure and HLA in healthy donors. Primers: 60 Vbeta forward and 13 Jbeta reverse. The repertoire was sequenced with immunoSEQ multiplex PCR; TCRdb's copy has only in-frame clones and lacks some. Of 110,000 to 150,000 clones listed, 80% are singletons. The source material was PBMCs. The receptors come from a man aged 25 to 40 in good health and CMV-seronegative.

V gene TRBV10-2 combines with J gene TRBJ1-4; tentative D call: TRBD1 (5 bases). Germline V gives CDR1 WSHSY, CDR2 SAAADI. There are 20 residues in the CDR3. The ends were cut back, 6 bases at V and 0 bases at J, with 26 bases in the middle. CDR3 protein: CASRDSGFTSAVATNEKLFF. Here the CDR3 DNA reads TGCGCCAGCAGGGATTCAGGGTTTACTAGCGCTGTAGCAACTAATGAAAAACTGTTTTTT.

The J gene is TRBJ1-1, the V gene TRBV6-4; D gene unclear. V was trimmed by 3 bases and J by 1 base, leaving 6 bases between them. CDR1 and CDR2 (germline): MRHNA, SNTAGT. The CDR3 is made up of 13 amino acids. CDR3 region: CASSEWQNTEAFF. In DNA form, the CDR3 reads TGTGCCAGCAGTGAATGGCAGAACACTGAAGCTTTCTTT.

This clone was detected a few times. V usage is TRBV5-5 and J usage is TRBJ1-1; 7 bases are shared with TRBD1. CDR3 length equals 14 residues. V trimming: 1 base; J trimming: 3 bases; junction bases outside the gene matches: 3. CDR1 is SGHKS, CDR2 YYEKEE, per germline (reference sequence). CDR3 protein: CASSLTGVDTEAFF. The CDR3 coding sequence is TGTGCCAGCAGCTTGACAGGGGTCGACACTGAAGCTTTCTTT.

This chain connects TRBV18 to TRBJ2-5; possible D gene TRBD2, 6 bases. V lost 6 bases and J 5 bases, leaving 13 bases between the germline ends. Germline-derived CDR1 and CDR2 are KGHSH and LQKENI. The length of the CDR3 is 13 residues. The chain's CDR3 is CASSLGLPETQYF. CDR3 coding DNA: TGTGCCAGCTCCCTGGGACTGCCGGAGACCCAGTACTTC. Looking up the rest from reference TRBV18 and TRBJ2-5 gives the full variable domain: NAGVMQNPRHLVRRRGQEARLRCSPMKGHSHVYWYRQLPEEGLKFMVYLQKENIIDESGMPKERFSAEFPKEGPSILRIQQVVRGDSAAYFCASSLGLPETQYFGPGTRLLVL.

This clone was recorded once. J is TRBJ2-4 and V is TRBV2, with TRBD2 matching 15 bases. This CDR3 comprises 16 residues. CDR1 and CDR2 from the germline V gene are SNHLY and FYNNEI. Trimming at V came to 5 bases and at J to 9 bases, leaving 8 bases not matched to a gene. CDR3 amino acids: CASSKGLAGGSSIQYF. For the CDR3, the DNA is TGTGCCAGCAGTAAAGGACTAGCGGGGGGGTCGAGCATTCAGTACTTC.

V gene TRBV6-5 combines with J gene TRBJ1-2; D may be TRBD1 (6 bases). Germline assignment: CDR1 MNHEY and CDR2 SVGAGI. CDR3 length equals 16 residues. V shed 2 bases and J shed 7 bases, with 20 bases lying between them. CDR3 protein: CASSYAIGGRGVGYTF. In nucleotides, the CDR3 is TGTGCCAGCAGTTACGCCATCGGGGGGCGGGGGGTTGGCTACACCTTC.

The V call is TRBV4-1, the J call TRBJ2-5, with 11 nucleotides matching TRBD2. Germline CDR1 MGHRA, CDR2 YSYEKL. The CDR3 extends over 18 amino acids. The V segment lost 0 bases and the J segment 3 bases; nucleotides outside the gene matches: 9. The CDR3 bases are TGCGCCAGCAGCCAAGATTACCCGGGACTAGCGGAAGAAGAGACCCAGTACTTC. Its translation is CASSQDYPGLAEEETQYF.

In regard to this clone: This sample includes further DNA sequences coding for the same CDR3. The chain links TRBV6-5 to TRBJ2-7, with 10 bases identical to TRBD2. The CDR3 totals 13 residues. Unmatched junction bases numbered 1, after V lost 5 bases and J lost 3 bases. Germline lookup yields CDR1 MNHEY and CDR2 SVGAGI. CDR3 sequence: CASSPSGSYEQYF. The CDR3 nucleotides read TGTGCCAGCAGTCCTAGCGGGAGCTACGAGCAGTACTTC.

Here the CDR3 reads CSVEDQVRLAGVDEQFF. CDR3 sequence (DNA): TGCAGCGTTGAAGATCAGGTCCGCCTAGCGGGGGTCGATGAGCAGTTCTTC. J is TRBJ2-1 and V is TRBV29-1, with 10 bases lining up with TRBD2. The CDR3 has 17 amino acids. The ends lost 0 bases at V and 8 bases at J; junction bases unmatched: 13. Germline CDR1 SQVTM, CDR2 ANQGSEA.

This rearrangement joins TRBV25-1 to TRBJ1-4; perhaps TRBD1 as D (6 bases). The V gene's germline CDR1 is MGHDK and CDR2 SYGVNS. The CDR3 spans 14 residues. V shed 7 bases and J shed 8 bases, with 17 bases lying between them. The chain's CDR3 is CASTSPRGGEKLFF. DNA for the CDR3: TGTGCCAGCACCTCCCCCCGGGGGGGCGAAAAACTGTTTTTT.

The gene calls are TRBV9 and TRBJ2-1; tentative D call: TRBD2 (6 bases). The CDR3 spans 13 residues. CDR1 is SGDLS, CDR2 YYNGEE, per germline. V was clipped by 9 bases and J by 1 base, with 11 bases between them. In DNA, the CDR3 is TGTGCCACATCCGGGACTTCCTACAATGAGCAGTTCTTC. Protein sequence: CATSGTSYNEQFF.

V usage is TRBV2 and J usage is TRBJ1-1; D gene uncertain. This CDR3 region has 13 residues. V dropped 0 bases and J dropped 1 base, with 3 bases sitting between them. CDR1 is SNHLY, CDR2 FYNNEI, per germline. As DNA, the CDR3 is TGTGCCAGCAGTGAAGCCTGGAACACTGAAGCTTTCTTT. Its protein product is CASSEAWNTEAFF.

The V call is TRBV30, the J call TRBJ1-5, with no clear D. This CDR3 has 13 amino acids. V was cut by 0 bases and J by 6 bases, with 9 bases left in between. The V gene's germline CDR1 is GTSNPN and CDR2 SVGIG (reference sequence). Here the CDR3 DNA reads TGTGCCTGGAGTGTAGAAGCAGGTCAGCCCCAGCATTTT. This encodes CAWSVEAGQPQHF. Supplemented by reference TRBV30 and TRBJ1-5, the full variable domain reads SQTIHQWPATLVQPVGSPLSLECTVEGTSNPNLYWYRQAAGRGLQLLFYSVGIGQISSEVPQNLSASRPQDRQFILSSKKLLLSDSGFYLCAWSVEAGQPQHFGDGTRLSIL.

This clone appeared once. This chain uses TRBV6-4 with TRBJ2-1; perhaps TRBD1 as D (5 bases). The length of the CDR3 is 15 residues. V was pared by 0 bases and J by 3 bases, with 9 bases between. Per germline, CDR1 MRHNA and CDR2 SNTAGT. The CDR3 loop reads CASSDSLDSYNEQFF. CDR3 nucleotide sequence: TGTGCCAGCAGTGACTCTCTAGACAGCTACAATGAGCAGTTCTTC.